Shown below are 29 T cell receptor beta chains from a single sample sequenced in a study of T cell changes during pregnancy in multiple sclerosis. The protocol was immunoSEQ multiplex PCR, while the TCRdb copy is restricted to in-frame clones and leaves out a portion. The repertoire holds under 30,000 clones, about 93% seen once, with roughly 0.42% in the top ten. This sample comprised CD4+ T cells from peripheral blood mononuclear cells, obtained after pregnancy. All receptors derive from a female donor with multiple sclerosis, enrolled in a pregnancy study.

The chain combines TRBV4-2 with TRBJ2-1, with a weak D call TRBD2 (5 bases). This CDR3 is built from 16 residues. Trimming removed 0 bases from V and 9 bases from J, with 18 bases in between. Germline loops: CDR1 LGHNA, CDR2 YNFKEQ. The CDR3 DNA is TGTGCCAGCAGCCAAGATCTGGCGGGTAGCCTCGGTGAGCAGTTCTTC. Translation: CASSQDLAGSLGEQFF.

The chain carries TRBV6-6 and TRBJ1-3, with no clear D. CDR3 length: 16 residues. Germline V gene sequence: CDR1 MNHNY, CDR2 SVGAGI (reference sequence). The V end was cut by 2 bases, the J end by 0 bases, with 11 bases between. The CDR3 DNA reads as TGTGCCAGCAGTTACAGAGACGGACTCTCTGGAAACACCATATATTTT. It specifies CASSYRDGLSGNTIYF.

The J gene is TRBJ1-6, the V gene TRBV7-3; D unclear. Germline CDR1 SGHTA, CDR2 FQGTGA. V gave up 4 bases and J gave up 8 bases, with 9 bases separating them. The CDR3 has 13 amino acids. This CDR3 reads CASSSTSDSPLHF. CDR3 DNA sequence: TGTGCCAGCAGCTCGACATCTGATTCACCCCTCCACTTT.

The V gene is TRBV19, the J gene TRBJ2-4; TRBD2 matches 13 bases. The J segment lost 6 bases and the V segment lost 11 bases, leaving 7 bases of the junction unmatched. From germline, CDR1 is LNHDA and CDR2 SQIVND (reference sequence). The CDR3 is 14 residues long. This CDR3 is CACTSGGAGNIQYF. CDR3 DNA: TGTGCCTGCACTAGCGGGGGGGCGGGAAACATTCAGTACTTC.

This chain joins TRBV28 and TRBJ1-1; maybe TRBD1 (6 bases). V was pared by 6 bases and J by 1 base, with 12 bases between. Germline CDR1 is MDHEN and CDR2 is SYDVKM. The CDR3 extends over 14 amino acids. The CDR3 DNA reads as TGTGCCAGCAGCCCGGGACACCCGAACACTGAAGCTTTCTTT. The encoded protein is CASSPGHPNTEAFF. The full variable domain, in which reference TRBV28 and TRBJ1-1 provide the parts outside the CDR3, is DVKVTQSSRYLVKRTGEKVFLECVQDMDHENMFWYRQDPGLGLRLIYFSYDVKMKEKGDIPEGYSVSREKKERFSLILESASTNQTSMYLCASSPGHPNTEAFFGQGTRLTVV.

This clone was recorded only once. CDR3 region: CASSIFRGRAYEQYF. CDR3 nucleotides: TGTGCCAGTAGTATATTCAGGGGAAGGGCCTACGAGCAGTACTTC. The chain is built from TRBV19 and TRBJ2-7; possibly TRBD1 for D (6 bases). Germline V CDR1 and CDR2: LNHDA, SQIVND (reference sequence). The CDR3 spans 15 residues. V lost 2 bases to trimming and J lost 2 bases, with 13 bases between them.

The CDR3 DNA follows: TGTGCCAGTAGTATAAATTGGGACAACTACGAGCAGTACTTC. This translates into CASSINWDNYEQYF. The chain uses TRBV19 and TRBJ2-7; TRBD1 might be the D (6 bases). Germline values: CDR1 LNHDA, CDR2 SQIVND (reference sequence). Trimming pared 2 bases from V and 3 bases from J, leaving 11 bases between. The CDR3 has 14 residues.

The chain carries TRBV6-1 and TRBJ1-3; perhaps TRBD1 as D (5 bases). Germline V gene sequence: CDR1 MNHNS, CDR2 SASEGT. This CDR3 has 15 amino acids. Trimming pared 7 bases from V and 1 base from J, leaving 14 bases between. As DNA, the CDR3 is TGTGCCAGCACCCTAGACAGCAGATCTGGAAACACCATATATTTT. This translates into CASTLDSRSGNTIYF.

This sequence joins TRBV6-5 and TRBJ2-1, with 13 bases lining up with TRBD2. This CDR3 is 15 amino acids long. V lost 5 bases to trimming and J lost 9 bases; unmatched junction nucleotides: 7. CDR1 MNHEY and CDR2 SVGAGI come from the germline V gene. CDR3 sequence (DNA): TGTGCCAGCAGTCGACGGACTAGCGGGGGATTTGAGCAGTTCTTC. Translation gives CASSRRTSGGFEQFF.

The gene calls are TRBV13 and TRBJ2-1; TRBD1 matches 8 bases. The CDR3 is 18 residues long. In germline, CDR1 is PRHDT, CDR2 FYEKMQ (reference sequence). V shed 0 bases and J 3 bases; nucleotides not matched to a gene: 10. The DNA for the CDR3 is TGTGCCAGCAGCTTAGGGAGACAGGGGATCAGGGGCTACAATGAGCAGTTCTTC. Amino acids: CASSLGRQGIRGYNEQFF.

The rearrangement uses TRBV4-2 and TRBJ2-1; 8 bases align to TRBD2. V lost 1 base and J lost 3; bases outside the gene matches: 5. The germline V gene has CDR1 LGHNA and CDR2 YNFKEQ. This CDR3 contains 16 residues. The CDR3 sequence: CASSQALADHYNEQFF. CDR3 nucleotides: TGTGCCAGCAGCCAAGCACTAGCGGATCACTACAATGAGCAGTTCTTC.

This chain joins TRBV30 and TRBJ2-1, with D maybe TRBD2 (7 bases). V shed 0 bases and J shed 10 bases, with 19 bases lying between them. Germline CDR1 is GTSNPN and CDR2 is SVGIG (reference sequence). This CDR3 region has 15 residues. CDR3 in DNA: TGTGCCTGGAGTGTCGGCGGGGGCCCCCCCAGGGAGCAGTTCTTC. It codes for CAWSVGGGPPREQFF.

The rearrangement joins TRBV9 to TRBJ1-3, with D perhaps matching TRBD1 (5 bases). V was shortened by 4 bases and J by 0 bases, with 8 bases between the two germline ends. The CDR3 is made up of 14 amino acids. Germline CDR1 is SGDLS and CDR2 is YYNGEE. The CDR3 DNA follows: TGTGCCAGCAGCCCTCAGGGCTCTGGAAACACCATATATTTT. It codes for CASSPQGSGNTIYF.

This sequence joins TRBV2 and TRBJ1-2; D not certain. V lost 7 bases and J lost 7, with 13 bases in between. The germline V gene encodes CDR1 SNHLY and CDR2 FYNNEI. This CDR3 has 12 residues. The CDR3 bases are TGTGCCAGCACTTCAGGTACTTCTGGCTACACCTTC. This encodes CASTSGTSGYTF.

The genes are TRBV2 and TRBJ1-4; 7 nucleotides match TRBD1. The CDR3 is made up of 15 amino acids. V gave up 7 bases and J gave up 2 bases; unmatched junction bases: 7. In germline, CDR1 is SNHLY, CDR2 FYNNEI. CDR3 residues: CASTPRQGTNEKLFF. The DNA of the CDR3 is TGTGCCAGCACCCCCCGACAGGGTACTAATGAAAAACTGTTTTTT.

This clone has just one count. The chain links TRBV7-3 to TRBJ1-1; 8 nucleotides line up with TRBD1. Germline V gene data show CDR1 as SGHTA and CDR2 as FQGTGA. Losses at the gene ends were 5 bases for V and 4 bases for J; bases not matched to a gene: 15. The CDR3 runs 17 residues. CDR3 in amino acids: CASSQNHPQGGGTEAFF. The CDR3 nucleotides are TGTGCCAGCAGCCAGAACCACCCACAGGGGGGAGGCACTGAAGCTTTCTTT.

The chain recombines TRBV6-1 with TRBJ1-1; weak D call: TRBD1 (6 bases). This CDR3 is 12 amino acids long. Germline-derived CDR1 and CDR2 are MNHNS and SASEGT. The ends were cut back, 6 bases at V and 6 bases at J, with 11 bases in the middle. CDR3 loop: CASSQQGSEAFF. The CDR3 DNA sequence: TGTGCCAGCAGCCAACAGGGCTCTGAAGCTTTCTTT.

The J gene is TRBJ2-5, the V gene TRBV19; 15 bases map to TRBD2. CDR3 size: 17 residues. After removal of 5 bases from V and 5 bases from J, the junction contained 9 bases not matched to a gene. Germline V CDR1 and CDR2: LNHDA, SQIVND (reference sequence). CDR3 sequence reads: CASSLPGLAGGQETQYF. The CDR3 nucleotides read TGTGCCAGTAGTCTACCGGGACTAGCGGGAGGTCAGGAGACCCAGTACTTC.

The rearrangement joins TRBV6-6 to TRBJ1-1; D is unresolved. The CDR3 contains 14 residues. The germline V and J ends were trimmed by 5 bases and 1 base, with 11 bases remaining between them. The germline gives CDR1 MNHNY, CDR2 SVGAGI (reference sequence). The CDR3 coding sequence is TGTGCCAGCAGTACCACTCGAACGAACACTGAAGCTTTCTTT. Amino acid sequence: CASSTTRTNTEAFF.

CDR3 sequence: CASSNPGQGQDTQYF. The CDR3 DNA reads as TGTGCCAGCAGCAACCCGGGACAGGGTCAAGATACGCAGTATTTT. J is TRBJ2-3 and V is TRBV7-3, with 9 bases aligning to TRBD1. Per the germline V gene, CDR1 is SGHTA and CDR2 is FQGTGA. V trimming: 5 bases; J trimming: 5 bases; junction bases outside the gene matches: 8. CDR3 length: 15 residues.

The chain's CDR3 is CASRPLAGGYEQYF. The CDR3 nucleotides read TGTGCCAGCAGACCCCTAGCGGGAGGCTACGAGCAGTACTTC. The chain links TRBV6-6 to TRBJ2-7; 11 bases match TRBD2. Germline CDR1 is MNHNY and CDR2 is SVGAGI (reference sequence). V lost 6 bases and J lost 3; bases outside the gene matches: 4. The CDR3 runs to 14 residues.

The gene calls are TRBV9 and TRBJ1-1, with 7 positions matching TRBD1. Germline lookup yields CDR1 SGDLS and CDR2 YYNGEE. This CDR3 is 15 amino acids long. The ends lost 3 bases at V and 7 bases at J; junction bases unmatched: 12. This chain's CDR3 is CASSAYRGPVDEAFF. The CDR3 nucleotides read TGTGCCAGCAGCGCGTACAGGGGCCCCGTCGATGAAGCTTTCTTT.

V is TRBV29-1 and J is TRBJ1-5, with 7 bases aligning to TRBD1. With V trimmed by 7 bases and J by 5 bases, 5 bases remained unmatched. Germline V lookup: CDR1 SQVTM, CDR2 ANQGSEA. CDR3 length: 12 residues. The DNA for the CDR3 is TGCAGCGCGGGACAGTTGGATCAGCCCCAGCATTTT. Its protein product is CSAGQLDQPQHF.

The chain has TRBV27 and TRBJ2-7, with 11 bases matching TRBD2. There are 15 residues in the CDR3. The V and J ends lost 6 bases and 1 base, in that order; junction bases with no gene match: 5. CDR1 is MNHEY, CDR2 SMNVEV, per germline (reference sequence). The CDR3 loop reads CASSRRTSGSYEQYF. The CDR3 DNA sequence: TGTGCCAGCAGCCGAAGGACTAGCGGGTCCTACGAGCAGTACTTC.

This chain's CDR3 is CASSLRSTGGEKLFF. CDR3 sequence (DNA): TGCGCCAGCAGCTTGCGTTCTACAGGGGGTGAAAAACTGTTTTTT. The V and J genes are TRBV5-1 and TRBJ1-4; 8 bases map to TRBD1. CDR1 SGHRS and CDR2 YFSETQ come from the germline V gene. The V and J ends lost 1 base and 7 bases, in that order; junction bases with no gene match: 6. This CDR3 comprises 15 residues. Combining the CDR3 with reference TRBV5-1 and TRBJ1-4 gives the whole variable domain KAGVTQTPRYLIKTRGQQVTLSCSPISGHRSVSWYQQTPGQGLQFLFEYFSETQRNKGNFPGRFSGRQFSNSRSEMNVSTLELGDSALYLCASSLRSTGGEKLFFGSGTQLSVL.

The V call is TRBV19, the J call TRBJ1-5; TRBD1 aligns across 7 bases. CDR1 LNHDA and CDR2 SQIVND come from the germline V gene (reference sequence). The J segment lost 13 bases and the V segment lost 5 bases, leaving 14 bases of the junction unmatched. The CDR3 totals 14 residues. The CDR3 DNA sequence: TGTGCCAGTAGTGACCGGGACAGTCGAAGGGGGCAGCATTTT. Its protein product is CASSDRDSRRGQHF. The full variable domain, in which reference TRBV19 and TRBJ1-5 provide the parts outside the CDR3, is DGGITQSPKYLFRKEGQNVTLSCEQNLNHDAMYWYRQDPGQGLRLIYYSQIVNDFQKGDIAEGYSVSREKKESFPLTVTSAQKNPTAFYLCASSDRDSRRGQHFGDGTRLSIL.

V is TRBV21-1 and J is TRBJ1-1; no DNA check was done on the table's D call, TRBD1. TRBV21-1 represents a pseudogene. There are 14 residues in the CDR3. The CDR3 here is CASSARTEGPSAFF. CDR3 nucleotide sequence: TGTGCCAGCAGCGCGAGGACAGAGGGCCCTTCAGCTTTCTTT.

The V gene is TRBV19, the J gene TRBJ1-1, with D tentatively TRBD1 (5 bases). The V gene lost 7 bases and the J gene lost 1 base, with 10 bases spanning the gap. Germline loops: CDR1 LNHDA, CDR2 SQIVND (reference sequence). This CDR3 spans 13 amino acids. The CDR3: CASTPRENTEAFF. The CDR3 DNA sequence: TGTGCCAGTACGCCCAGGGAGAACACTGAAGCTTTCTTT.

This rearrangement joins TRBV19 to TRBJ1-2; D uncertain. Trimming shortened V by 5 bases and J by 3 bases, and 25 bases separated the two germline ends. The CDR3 is made up of 18 amino acids. The V gene's germline CDR1 is LNHDA and CDR2 SQIVND (reference sequence). This CDR3 reads CASSPRPHWSEGDYGYTF. The CDR3 DNA follows: TGTGCCAGTAGTCCCCGGCCTCATTGGAGCGAGGGAGACTATGGCTACACCTTC.